This T cell receptor beta chain is drawn from a study of regulatory T cells in long-lasting Graves disease. In this sample, this clonotype turned up a few times. Arm-PCR of CDR3 regions and iRepertoire HTBI primers were the basis on which TCR beta libraries were built. TCRdb redid the calling of the multiplex PCR reads with MiXCR, one entry per CDR3 protein. The sample holds about 620,000 distinct CDR3 sequences; roughly 15% are singletons and the top ten take 15% to 20%. Documented time point: newly diagnosed GD, antithyroid drugs for less than 3 months. RNA from PBMCs was the source of the TCR library. The sample was also linked to a second study, of T cells in Graves' hyperthyroidism and ophthalmopathy.

This TCR derives from a woman between 25 and 40 years old with Graves disease. The input for sequencing was peripheral blood mononuclear cells (PBMCs), taken at new diagnosis, from a patient treated with antithyroid drugs.

CDR3: CASSLGRGTGGFDYGYTF. DNA of the CDR3: TGTGCCAGCAGCTTAGGGAGGGGGACAGGGGGCTTTGACTATGGCTACACCTTC. The chain combines TRBV11-2 with TRBJ1-2; 12 nucleotides agree with TRBD1. The CDR3 is 18 residues long. Trimming took 1 base from V and 3 from J; bases not matched to a gene: 9. From germline, CDR1 is SGHAT and CDR2 FQNNGV.